This is a list of T cell receptor beta chains from one sample in a study of patients and donors after allogeneic stem cell transplantation. Each CDR3 protein is one row after TCRdb ran MiXCR on the RT-PCR reads. Altogether about 960,000 distinct CDR3 sequences are present, over 15% being singletons, with the ten largest covering around 6%. Sequenced: blood, either unsorted or a sorted T cell fraction (not recorded which). Receptors originate from a human donor who was either an allogeneic HSCT recipient or a stem cell or donor lymphocyte infusion donor (not recorded which). It is not recorded whose cells these are; they may come from a transplant donor. CDR3s include the opening cysteine and the closing phenylalanine or tryptophan. The D gene is left open where the match is weak. Where a row states a size, it is once, few, many or the class of an expanded clone; other rows omit it.

CDR3nt | CDR3aa | len | d_gene | v_gene | abundance | j_gene
TGTGCCTGGAGGGGGGGCCGCCCGCTCACAGATACGCAGTATTTT | CAWRGGRPLTDTQYF | 15 | . | TRBV30 | few | TRBJ2-3
TGTGCCACCAGTGATGCGGGACAGGGGAGGGAGCAGTACTTC | CATSDAGQGREQYF | 14 | TRBD1 | TRBV24-1 | . | TRBJ2-7
TGCGCCAGCAGGGGACCTGAGTGGCACACTGAAGCTTTCTTT | CASRGPEWHTEAFF | 14 | . | TRBV5-1 | . | TRBJ1-1
TGTGCCAGCAGTTTAGCGCGGCCGAGAAAGCCCTACGAGCAGTACTTC | CASSLARPRKPYEQYF | 16 | . | TRBV12-3/TRBV12-4 | . | TRBJ2-7
TGTGCCAGCACGGAAATGGGACTAGCGGGCCACAATGAGCAGTTCTTC | CASTEMGLAGHNEQFF | 16 | TRBD2 | TRBV13 | . | TRBJ2-1
TGCGCCAGCAGCGACGGGACAGGGGATAATTCACCCCTCCACTTT | CASSDGTGDNSPLHF | 15 | TRBD1 | TRBV4-3 | . | TRBJ1-6
TGTGCCAGCAGCAAAGAGGACAGGAGTTTCGACGAGCAGTACTTC | CASSKEDRSFDEQYF | 15 | . | TRBV21-1 | few | TRBJ2-7
TGCGCCAGCAGCCTTTCCCCTCGGATGGCCTACAATGAGCAGTTCTTC | CASSLSPRMAYNEQFF | 16 | . | TRBV4-1 | few | TRBJ2-1
TGTGCCAGCAGTTTGGTGGCGAACCAGCCCCAGCATTTT | CASSLVANQPQHF | 13 | . | TRBV27 | . | TRBJ1-5
TGCAGTGCTCTGGGGGACAGTCATGAAAAACTGTTTTTT | CSALGDSHEKLFF | 13 | TRBD1 | TRBV20-1 | . | TRBJ1-4
TGTGCCAGCTCACATCAGGGACAGGCATCGAACACTGAAGCTTTCTTT | CASSHQGQASNTEAFF | 16 | TRBD1 | TRBV18 | . | TRBJ1-1
TGTGCCACCAGTGATCGAACCACTGAAGCTTTCTTT | CATSDRTTEAFF | 12 | . | TRBV24-1 | few | TRBJ1-1
TGTGCCAGCAAAGGGCAGGGGGCTGACACCATATATTTT | CASKGQGADTIYF | 13 | TRBD1 | TRBV25-1 | few | TRBJ1-3
TGTGCCAGCAGCTCCCAGGGGGAACTTCTCTACGAGCAGTACTTC | CASSSQGELLYEQYF | 15 | TRBD1 | TRBV5-6 | few | TRBJ2-7
TGCGCCAGCAGCCAAGTCCAGGTTTCAGGGGAGCAGTACTTC | CASSQVQVSGEQYF | 14 | . | TRBV4-3 | few | TRBJ2-7
TGTGCCAGCAGCGACCAGAGGGTCTCTGGGCAGTTCTTC | CASSDQRVSGQFF | 13 | . | TRBV2 | many | TRBJ2-1
TGCAGTTATTATGGAGTCCCGACTAGCGGGGGGGCGGAGACCCAGTACTTC | CSYYGVPTSGGAETQYF | 17 | TRBD2 | TRBV20-1 | . | TRBJ2-5
TGTGCCAGCACCGTAGGGGATACGCAGTATTTT | CASTVGDTQYF | 11 | . | TRBV12-3/TRBV12-4 | many | TRBJ2-3
TGTGCCAGCAGTGGCTTCTCCGGGGGCCATAATTCACCCCTCCACTTT | CASSGFSGGHNSPLHF | 16 | . | TRBV6-1 | few | TRBJ1-6
TGCAGCGTTGACAGGACCGGGGAGCTGTTTTTT | CSVDRTGELFF | 11 | . | TRBV29-1 | many | TRBJ2-2
TGTGCCAGCAGTCCTGGGTTAGGGGCGGGGAATGAGCAGTTCTTC | CASSPGLGAGNEQFF | 15 | . | TRBV12-3/TRBV12-4 | . | TRBJ2-1
TGCGCCAGCAGCCATAGACTAGCGGCGGGCTACGAGCAGTACTTC | CASSHRLAAGYEQYF | 15 | TRBD2 | TRBV4-1 | . | TRBJ2-7
TGCGCCAGCACCACTGACATGAACCAAGATACGCAGTATTTT | CASTTDMNQDTQYF | 14 | . | TRBV5-1 | . | TRBJ2-3
TGCGCCAGCAGCTACCGCCCTACTAGCGGGGGCTCCTACAATGAGCAGTTCTTC | CASSYRPTSGGSYNEQFF | 18 | TRBD2 | TRBV5-1 | . | TRBJ2-1
TGCAGTGCTAGGGACCTACCAGATACGCAGTATTTT | CSARDLPDTQYF | 12 | . | TRBV20-1 | few | TRBJ2-3
TGCGCCAGCAGCCAAGCGTCAGAGACCCAGTACTTC | CASSQASETQYF | 12 | . | TRBV5-1 | . | TRBJ2-5
TGCAGCGGTTACAGGGGAGGGGGCACTGAAGCTTTCTTT | CSGYRGGGTEAFF | 13 | TRBD1 | TRBV29-1 | few | TRBJ1-1
TGTGCCATCAAGCGAACAGGGAACACTGAAGCTTTCTTT | CAIKRTGNTEAFF | 13 | . | TRBV10-3 | . | TRBJ1-1
TGTGCCAGCAAACGGCACAAAAACTATGGCTACACCTTC | CASKRHKNYGYTF | 13 | . | TRBV6-1 | many | TRBJ1-2
TGTGCCAGCAGCTCGGGACTCGCGGGGGGAAACACCATATATTTT | CASSSGLAGGNTIYF | 15 | . | TRBV12-3/TRBV12-4 | few | TRBJ1-3
TGTGCCAGCAGTCTCAAGACAGCTTACACTGAAGCTTTCTTT | CASSLKTAYTEAFF | 14 | . | TRBV12-3/TRBV12-4 | many | TRBJ1-1
TGTGCCAGCTCACCAACACAGGATACTTACAATGAGCAGTTCTTC | CASSPTQDTYNEQFF | 15 | . | TRBV18 | . | TRBJ2-1
TGTGCCAGCAGAGACATAGGCAATGAGCAGTTCTTC | CASRDIGNEQFF | 12 | . | TRBV7-2 | many | TRBJ2-1
TGCAGTGCGTGGGACAGGGAGTGGGCCGGGGAGCTGTTTTTT | CSAWDREWAGELFF | 14 | TRBD1 | TRBV20-1 | . | TRBJ2-2
TGTGCCAGCAGCGAGGACGCTCTTAAGGCAAACACCATATATTTT | CASSEDALKANTIYF | 15 | . | TRBV27 | few | TRBJ1-3
TGTGCCATCCAGAGGGGACATTCGGAGACCCAGTACTTC | CAIQRGHSETQYF | 13 | . | TRBV10-3 | few | TRBJ2-5
TGTGCCAGCAGCCAAGATGCGCCAAATCGTTTAGCAGATACGCAGTATTTT | CASSQDAPNRLADTQYF | 17 | . | TRBV4-2 | . | TRBJ2-3
TGTGCCAGCAGTTTTAAGGGCTACGAGCAGTACTTC | CASSFKGYEQYF | 12 | . | TRBV12-3/TRBV12-4 | many | TRBJ2-7
TGTGCCAGCAGCTCGGACGCTGAAAAACTGTTTTTT | CASSSDAEKLFF | 12 | . | TRBV5-6 | few | TRBJ1-4
TGCGCCAGCAGCTTAGACCTGTCGCCAGATACGCAGTATTTT | CASSLDLSPDTQYF | 14 | . | TRBV5-1 | . | TRBJ2-3
TGTGCCAGCAAGAGACTCCCGAGACCAGATACGCAGTATTTT | CASKRLPRPDTQYF | 14 | . | TRBV12-3/TRBV12-4 | . | TRBJ2-3
TGTGCCAGCAGCCCCCGAGGGGGCAGGGTTGGTGATGAGCAGTTCTTC | CASSPRGGRVGDEQFF | 16 | TRBD1 | TRBV7-3 | few | TRBJ2-1
TGTGCCAGCAGTTTCAGGCAGGGAGGATCACGGGGCTACACCTTC | CASSFRQGGSRGYTF | 15 | . | TRBV12-3/TRBV12-4 | many | TRBJ1-2
TGCAGCGTGGAAACAGGGACAAGCTCCTACGAGCAGTACTTC | CSVETGTSSYEQYF | 14 | . | TRBV29-1 | few | TRBJ2-7
TGTGCCAGCAGCTCTCGTCGTATCCCCTACGAGCAGTACTTC | CASSSRRIPYEQYF | 14 | . | TRBV7-2 | . | TRBJ2-7
TGTGCCAGCAGTGGCCCCGGGGGGGAGACCCAGTACTTC | CASSGPGGETQYF | 13 | TRBD2 | TRBV12-3/TRBV12-4 | few | TRBJ2-5
TGTGCCAGCAGCCGCGGACAGAGGGGAGAGACCCAGTACTTC | CASSRGQRGETQYF | 14 | . | TRBV5-8 | few | TRBJ2-5
TGCGCCAGCAGCGGCGCGGAGGGCCTATACAATGAGCAGTTCTTC | CASSGAEGLYNEQFF | 15 | . | TRBV4-1 | few | TRBJ2-1
TGTGCCAGCAGTGAAGATGGAGGGGGTTACGAGCAGTACTTC | CASSEDGGGYEQYF | 14 | . | TRBV6-1 | . | TRBJ2-7
TGTGCCACCAGTGATCTAGGACTAGCGGGGCATACGCAGTATTTT | CATSDLGLAGHTQYF | 15 | TRBD2 | TRBV24-1 | few | TRBJ2-3
TGCAGTGCTAGAGTTATAGGGGAACACGAGCAGTACTTC | CSARVIGEHEQYF | 13 | . | TRBV20-1 | . | TRBJ2-7
TGCAGTGCCCCCCTGGGAGGGAGCACAGATACGCAGTATTTT | CSAPLGGSTDTQYF | 14 | TRBD2 | TRBV20-1 | . | TRBJ2-3
TGTGCCAGCAGCTTACAGGGGAAAATTGGCACAGATACGCAGTATTTT | CASSLQGKIGTDTQYF | 16 | . | TRBV7-6 | few | TRBJ2-3
TGTGCCAGCAGCTTATGGAGGACAGGGGGCGCCTCAGGGACCCAGTACTTC | CASSLWRTGGASGTQYF | 17 | TRBD1 | TRBV7-6 | few | TRBJ2-5